This TCR beta chain was found in a study of PD-1 blockade in mismatch repair-deficient tumors. TCRs were sequenced from a few patients responding to pembrolizumab. Concerning this clone itself: Its antigen remains unidentified.

TCRdb keeps only in-frame clones here, not all; method: immunoSEQ multiplex PCR. The sample gives under 150,000 clones, 88% of which show up once; over 9.5% is in the top ten. The germline V gene encodes CDR1 MGHDK and CDR2 SYGVNS. Trimming took off 3 bases at V and 4 bases at J, with 17 bases between the two ends. The CDR3 runs 16 residues. Notes on the study in general: Tumor-resident clones, often undetectable pretreatment in blood, expanded then contracted after pembrolizumab.

The sample here was peripheral blood, taken approximately 72 weeks after starting pembrolizumab. This clonotype was obtained from an adult with mismatch repair-deficient cancer. The chain recombines TRBV25-1 with TRBJ2-3, with unresolved D. The CDR3 sequence is CASSDSPGGLADTQYF. The DNA for the CDR3 is TGTGCCAGCAGTGATTCACCGGGTGGGCTAGCAGATACGCAGTATTTT.